This paragraph covers one TCR beta chain sequence. Some clones are missing from TCRdb's copy, which holds only in-frame ones; the method was immunoSEQ multiplex PCR. The table includes 250,000 to 300,000 clones, approximately 91% detected once. This sample was taken from a study of blood T cell repertoires in COVID-19. The CDR3 contains 13 residues. Germline V gene sequence: CDR1 MNHEY, CDR2 SVGAGI. V lost 2 bases, J lost 9 bases, and 8 bases lay in between. The sequence was collected from a woman aged 25 to 39 with acute or convalescent COVID-19. The material sequenced was peripheral blood. The chain is built from TRBV6-5 and TRBJ1-6, with D maybe TRBD1 (5 bases). The CDR3 region is CASSYIDSSPLHF. CDR3 nucleotide sequence: TGTGCCAGCAGTTACATAGACAGTTCACCCCTCCACTTT.